The 28 T cell receptor beta chains presented below share a single source sample, sequenced in a study of T cell clonotyping in hematopoietic cell transplantation (dated by TCRdb to the early 2020s). Library preparation used the immunoSEQ multiplex PCR assay. The clones in this table, taken by TCRdb from immuneACCESS, are in-frame only. Not every clone is retained; where verified, under half of the shortfall comes from an unresolved V gene, and the cause of the rest is unknown. Present in this sample are a few thousand clones, over 75% of which were seen just once. 5% to 7% of the sample is held by the ten biggest clonotypes. According to the study, the label for this sample's time point signals: 100 days after allo-HCT. The starting material was PBMCs, obtained 100 days after allogeneic stem cell transplant. All receptors come from a male patient between 50 and 60 years old who had an allogeneic stem cell transplant from a related donor, so the T cells may come from the graft donor. Some clones in this sample may be carry-over from other donors' samples.

The chain employs TRBV9 and TRBJ2-7, with no clear D. The germline V and J ends were trimmed by 0 bases and 4 bases, with 8 bases remaining between them. The CDR3 consists of 13 residues. Germline CDR1 reads SGDLS; CDR2 reads YYNGEE. DNA for the CDR3: TGTGCCAGCAGCGTAGCTCCCGGATACGAGCAGTACTTC. Translating gives CASSVAPGYEQYF.

Remarks on this clone: The junction and the germline gene differ at one end; a read error may be behind it. The chain carries TRBV6-6 and TRBJ1-5; D gene ambiguous. The CDR3 loop spans 14 amino acids. Germline loops: CDR1 MNHNY, CDR2 SVGAGI (reference sequence). The CDR3 sequence is CASSTPGSNRPQHF. The CDR3 DNA sequence: TGTGCCAGCAGTACACCGGGGAGCAATCGGCCCCAGCATTTT.

V usage is TRBV9 and J usage is TRBJ1-1; the D gene is possibly TRBD1 (5 bases). Per the germline V gene, CDR1 is SGDLS and CDR2 is YYNGEE. Trimming left V 0 bases short and J 9 bases short, with 12 bases between. The CDR3 covers 13 residues. CDR3 sequence: CASSVASPGKAFF. Here the CDR3 DNA reads TGTGCCAGCAGCGTAGCTAGTCCAGGGAAAGCTTTCTTT.

The chain has TRBV7-2 and TRBJ2-6, with a weak D call TRBD2 (6 bases). Germline-derived CDR1 and CDR2 are SGHTA and FQGNSA. The CDR3 length is 19 residues. V was trimmed by 5 bases and J by 2 bases, leaving 22 bases between them. The CDR3: CASSIKQSGDLTGANVLTF. Written as DNA, the CDR3 is TGTGCCAGCAGCATAAAACAGTCGGGGGACCTTACTGGGGCCAACGTCCTGACTTTC.

This rearrangement joins TRBV5-6 to TRBJ2-1; 7 bases match TRBD2. Germline assignment: CDR1 SGHDT and CDR2 YYEEEE. The CDR3 is 15 amino acids. The V and J ends lost 2 bases and 5 bases, in that order; junction bases with no gene match: 7. This chain's CDR3 is CASSFSPSGDNEQFF. As DNA, the CDR3 is TGTGCCAGCAGCTTCAGCCCTAGCGGCGACAATGAGCAGTTCTTC.

The chain's CDR3 is CATSRDPSYEQYF. The CDR3 DNA is TGTGCCACCAGCAGAGACCCTTCCTACGAGCAGTACTTC. V and J are TRBV15 and TRBJ2-7; D gene unclear. Germline V lookup: CDR1 LNHNV, CDR2 YYDKDF (reference sequence). V gave up 0 bases and J gave up 1 base, with 4 bases separating them. This CDR3 has 13 residues.

The CDR3 nucleotides read TGTGCCAGCTCGCCCCTCCAGGGACAAGTTAATGAAAAACTGTTTTTT. Encoded protein: CASSPLQGQVNEKLFF. The V call is TRBV18, the J call TRBJ1-4, with D perhaps matching TRBD1 (6 bases). CDR1 and CDR2 from the germline V gene are KGHSH and LQKENI. V was shortened by 6 bases and J by 4 bases, with 18 bases between the two germline ends. CDR3 length: 16 amino acids. Using reference TRBV18 and TRBJ1-4 for the parts outside the CDR3, the full variable domain is NAGVMQNPRHLVRRRGQEARLRCSPMKGHSHVYWYRQLPEEGLKFMVYLQKENIIDESGMPKERFSAEFPKEGPSILRIQQVVRGDSAAYFCASSPLQGQVNEKLFFGSGTQLSVL.

V gene TRBV7-9 combines with J gene TRBJ2-3; 11 bases fit TRBD2. This CDR3 region has 15 residues. Looked up from germline, CDR1 is SEHNR and CDR2 is FQNEAQ (reference sequence). Trimming cost V 2 bases and J 3 bases; bases outside gene matches: 1. The CDR3 sequence is CASSLTSGGTDTQYF. In DNA, the CDR3 is TGTGCCAGCAGCTTAACTAGCGGGGGTACAGATACGCAGTATTTT.

The genes are TRBV19 and TRBJ2-1, with D perhaps given as TRBD1 or TRBD2 (6 bases each). The germline V and J ends were trimmed by 1 base and 6 bases, with 13 bases remaining between them. Germline V gives CDR1 LNHDA, CDR2 SQIVND (reference sequence). The CDR3 extends over 15 amino acids. The CDR3 is CASSIVAEGGNEQFF. In DNA form, the CDR3 reads TGTGCCAGTAGTATAGTAGCGGAGGGGGGCAATGAGCAGTTCTTC.

The V and J genes are TRBV30 and TRBJ2-5, with a weak D call TRBD2 (6 bases). The ends were cut back, 0 bases at V and 5 bases at J, with 13 bases in the middle. This CDR3 comprises 14 residues. Germline assignment: CDR1 GTSNPN and CDR2 SVGIG (reference sequence). The CDR3 region has the DNA TGTGCCTGGAGTGTGGGCCGGGCGGGGGAGACCCAGTACTTC. Amino acid sequence: CAWSVGRAGETQYF.

This sequence joins TRBV20-1 and TRBJ1-2; the D gene is possibly TRBD1 (5 bases). Germline-derived CDR1 and CDR2 are DFQATT and SNEGSKA (reference sequence). CDR3 length: 11 amino acids. The ends were cut back, 7 bases at V and 9 bases at J, with 15 bases in the middle. CDR3 coding DNA: TGCAGTGTTCAGGGTCGAAAAAGCTACACCTTC. Translated, it gives CSVQGRKSYTF.

The chain uses TRBV10-2 and TRBJ2-3, with no clear D. V was trimmed by 4 bases and J by 2 bases, leaving 16 bases between them. Germline CDR1 reads WSHSY; CDR2 reads SAAADI. The CDR3 is 16 residues long. DNA of the CDR3: TGCGCCAGCAGTGCCCCAAGAGGCACTTACACAGATACGCAGTATTTT. Translated, it gives CASSAPRGTYTDTQYF.

V gene TRBV5-1 combines with J gene TRBJ1-2, with D perhaps matching TRBD1 (5 bases). With 0 bases removed from V and 8 bases from J, the gap between germline ends came to 14 bases. In germline, CDR1 is SGHRS, CDR2 YFSETQ. CDR3 length: 14 residues. CDR3 sequence: CASSLGSGGDGYTF. The CDR3 region has the DNA TGCGCCAGCAGCTTGGGCTCCGGGGGAGACGGCTACACCTTC.

In its sample, this clone was seen once. The rearrangement joins TRBV19 to TRBJ2-1, with TRBD2 matching 12 bases. The CDR3 totals 15 residues. Unmatched junction bases numbered 3, after V lost 8 bases and J lost 1 base. The germline CDR1 and CDR2 sequences are LNHDA and SQIVND (reference sequence). As DNA, the CDR3 is TGTGCCAGTCAAGGACTAGCGGGATCCTACAATGAGCAGTTCTTC. Translation gives CASQGLAGSYNEQFF.

The gene calls are TRBV19 and TRBJ2-1, with 13 bases aligning to TRBD2. The length of the CDR3 is 16 residues. Trimming took 3 bases from V and 8 from J; bases not matched to a gene: 7. The germline V gene encodes CDR1 LNHDA and CDR2 SQIVND (reference sequence). The CDR3: CASSIRTSGGVDEQFF. CDR3 sequence (DNA): TGTGCCAGTAGTATCCGAACTAGCGGGGGGGTGGATGAGCAGTTCTTC.

This chain links TRBV19 with TRBJ2-7; no definite D call. The V end was cut by 1 base, the J end by 3 bases, with 10 bases between. Germline lookup yields CDR1 LNHDA and CDR2 SQIVND (reference sequence). This CDR3 spans 14 amino acids. CDR3 sequence: CASSIGSGSYEQYF. CDR3 sequence (DNA): TGTGCCAGTAGTATAGGTTCGGGCAGCTACGAGCAGTACTTC.

The rearrangement links TRBV14 to TRBJ2-7; D unclear. Between the trimmed V and J ends, which lost 3 bases and 5 bases, there was a span of 2 bases. Germline CDR1 SGHDN, CDR2 FVKESK. The CDR3 length is 10 residues. The CDR3 loop reads CASSHHEQYF. Here the CDR3 DNA reads TGTGCCAGCAGCCATCACGAGCAGTACTTC.

Regarding this clone: At one boundary the junction diverges from the germline segment, which might be a read error. This chain uses TRBV4-3 with TRBJ1-3; tentative D call: TRBD1 (5 bases). This CDR3 has 16 amino acids. Germline V gene sequence: CDR1 LGHNA, CDR2 YSLEER. CDR3 amino acids: CASSNRRQTSGSTIYF. The DNA for the CDR3 is TGCGCCAGCAGCAACCGAAGACAGACCTCTGGAAGCACCATATATTTT.

This clone was seen more than once but under ten times. The V gene is TRBV30, the J gene TRBJ2-3; D unresolved. The germline gives CDR1 GTSNPN, CDR2 SVGIG (reference sequence). This CDR3 region has 14 residues. Trimming removed 0 bases from V and 2 bases from J, with 9 bases in between. The CDR3 loop reads CAWSVGVATDTQYF. The CDR3 DNA is TGTGCCTGGAGTGTAGGAGTTGCCACAGATACGCAGTATTTT. Full variable domain (outside the CDR3, taken from reference TRBV30 and TRBJ2-3): SQTIHQWPATLVQPVGSPLSLECTVEGTSNPNLYWYRQAAGRGLQLLFYSVGIGQISSEVPQNLSASRPQDRQFILSSKKLLLSDSGFYLCAWSVGVATDTQYFGPGTRLTVL.

The chain employs TRBV19 and TRBJ1-5; no clear D. Germline CDR1 and CDR2: LNHDA and SQIVND (reference sequence). The CDR3 has 13 amino acids. The V gene lost 11 bases and the J gene lost 5 bases, with 16 bases spanning the gap. The chain's CDR3 is CAGAVRVHQPQHF. The CDR3 nucleotides read TGTGCCGGAGCGGTCCGGGTACATCAGCCCCAGCATTTT. The complete variable domain, with remaining parts taken from reference TRBV19 and TRBJ1-5, reads DGGITQSPKYLFRKEGQNVTLSCEQNLNHDAMYWYRQDPGQGLRLIYYSQIVNDFQKGDIAEGYSVSREKKESFPLTVTSAQKNPTAFYLCAGAVRVHQPQHFGDGTRLSIL.

CDR3 coding DNA: TGTGCCTGGACGGCAGGAGCGGTCTATGGCTACACCTTC. Translation gives CAWTAGAVYGYTF. J is TRBJ1-2 and V is TRBV30; D remains unclear. With 4 bases removed from V and 4 bases from J, the gap between germline ends came to 13 bases. The CDR3 length is 13 residues. Per germline, CDR1 GTSNPN and CDR2 SVGIG (reference sequence).

V usage is TRBV14 and J usage is TRBJ2-7; 9 positions match TRBD1. V lost 1 base to trimming and J lost 5 bases; unmatched junction nucleotides: 6. The CDR3 is made up of 15 amino acids. The germline gives CDR1 SGHDN, CDR2 FVKESK. DNA for the CDR3: TGTGCCAGCAGCCAAGTCTGGACAGGGGCGGACGAGCAGTACTTC. It yields the protein CASSQVWTGADEQYF.

This clone was counted once. The chain links TRBV11-1 to TRBJ1-1; tentative D call: TRBD1 (5 bases). The germline V gene encodes CDR1 SGHAT and CDR2 FQDESV (reference sequence). Trimming took 5 bases from V and 6 from J, leaving 16 bases between them. This CDR3 has 14 amino acids. This chain's CDR3 is CASSARAGVSEAFF. The CDR3 DNA follows: TGTGCCAGCAGCGCCAGGGCCGGGGTCTCTGAAGCTTTCTTT.

This clone has only a few counts. This rearrangement joins TRBV28 to TRBJ2-5; D ambiguous. This CDR3 spans 14 amino acids. CDR1 is MDHEN and CDR2 is SYDVKM in the germline V gene. V dropped 6 bases and J dropped 3 bases, with 14 bases sitting between them. CDR3: CASSPLGIEETQYF. CDR3 nucleotide sequence: TGTGCCAGCAGCCCCCTCGGTATAGAAGAGACCCAGTACTTC. The full variable domain, in which reference TRBV28 and TRBJ2-5 provide the parts outside the CDR3, is DVKVTQSSRYLVKRTGEKVFLECVQDMDHENMFWYRQDPGLGLRLIYFSYDVKMKEKGDIPEGYSVSREKKERFSLILESASTNQTSMYLCASSPLGIEETQYFGPGTRLLVL.

V is TRBV6-6 and J is TRBJ2-3; 13 nucleotides align to TRBD2. Trimming cost V 4 bases and J 2 bases; bases outside gene matches: 3. The CDR3 totals 16 residues. CDR1 and CDR2 (germline): MNHNY, SVGAGI (reference sequence). CDR3 region: CASSWTSGGPTDTQYF. The DNA for the CDR3 is TGTGCCAGCAGTTGGACTAGCGGGGGCCCCACAGATACGCAGTATTTT.

The rearrangement joins TRBV6-6 to TRBJ1-5; 7 bases agree with TRBD1. The junction had 3 bases not matched to a gene; V was cut back by 7 bases and J by 3 bases. This CDR3 is built from 13 residues. Per germline, CDR1 MNHNY and CDR2 SVGAGI (reference sequence). The CDR3, as DNA: TGTGCCAGCATGGGACAGCCCAATCAGCCCCAGCATTTT. This gives the protein CASMGQPNQPQHF.

This clone was found a few times. The chain carries TRBV9 and TRBJ2-2, with D unclear. The germline CDR1 and CDR2 sequences are SGDLS and YYNGEE. This CDR3 is built from 16 residues. The V end lost 3 bases, the J end lost 4 bases, and 16 bases lay between the germline ends. The CDR3 here is CASSAGPERITGELFF. The CDR3 nucleotides read TGTGCCAGCAGCGCCGGACCGGAGCGTATCACCGGGGAGCTGTTTTTT.

The CDR3 coding sequence is TGTGCCAGCAGTTCACAGGGTAGGGGCTACACCTTC. Its protein is CASSSQGRGYTF. The chain recombines TRBV27 with TRBJ1-2, with a tentative D call TRBD1 (6 bases). The germline V gene has CDR1 MNHEY and CDR2 SMNVEV (reference sequence). The CDR3 is 12 residues long. Trimming pared 4 bases from V and 8 bases from J, leaving 11 bases between.